A single sample gave rise to the 11 T cell receptor beta chains below, sequenced in a study of cytomegalovirus exposure and HLA in healthy donors. With 60 Vbeta and 13 Jbeta primers, the PCR was carried out. Only in-frame clones appear in the TCRdb table, and some are missing; sequencing was by immunoSEQ multiplex PCR. The sample includes 100,000 to 150,000 clones, roughly 70% of them seen just once. Sequencing was performed on PBMCs. The receptors shown here come from a man in his forties in good health and CMV-seropositive.

In its sample, this clone was seen a few times. This rearrangement joins TRBV6-6 to TRBJ2-1; TRBD2 matches 7 bases. The CDR3 covers 15 residues. After removal of 4 bases from V and 1 base from J, the junction contained 4 bases not matched to a gene. Looked up from germline, CDR1 is MNHNY and CDR2 is SVGAGI (reference sequence). Here the CDR3 reads CASSSKRESYNEQFF. CDR3 DNA sequence: TGTGCCAGCAGTTCTAAGCGGGAATCCTACAATGAGCAGTTCTTC.

V usage is TRBV14 and J usage is TRBJ2-1; 8 nucleotides agree with TRBD2. This CDR3 contains 14 residues. The V gene end was trimmed by 4 bases and the J gene end by 5 bases; junction bases not matched to a gene: 4. Per germline, CDR1 SGHDN and CDR2 FVKESK. The CDR3 bases are TGTGCCAGCAGCCCAGGACTAGCCAACAATGAGCAGTTCTTC. Protein sequence: CASSPGLANNEQFF.

In its sample, this clone was seen once. The V call is TRBV5-1, the J call TRBJ2-2; 8 positions match TRBD1. The V and J ends lost 3 bases and 2 bases, in that order; junction bases with no gene match: 3. There are 15 residues in the CDR3. Germline CDR1 reads SGHRS; CDR2 reads YFSETQ. CDR3: CASSSTGANTGELFF. The CDR3 DNA follows: TGCGCCAGCAGCTCGACAGGGGCCAACACCGGGGAGCTGTTTTTT.

For the CDR3, the DNA is TGCAGCGTTGAAGACCCGCGGGTAGCTGAAGCTTTCTTT. This gives the protein CSVEDPRVAEAFF. This rearrangement joins TRBV29-1 to TRBJ1-1; no clear D gene. The CDR3 runs 13 residues. Trimming left V 0 bases short and J 6 bases short, with 11 bases between. CDR1 and CDR2 from the germline V gene are SQVTM and ANQGSEA.

The rearrangement links TRBV28 to TRBJ2-3, with D perhaps TRBD2 (5 bases). This CDR3 has 16 amino acids. The ends were cut back, 4 bases at V and 4 bases at J, with 18 bases in the middle. The V gene's germline CDR1 is MDHEN and CDR2 SYDVKM. This CDR3 is CASSWKMGSSSDTQYF. Here the CDR3 DNA reads TGTGCCAGCAGTTGGAAGATGGGGAGTTCATCAGATACGCAGTATTTT.

This clone turned up a few times. The chain carries TRBV28 and TRBJ2-1; the D is unclear. V lost 6 bases and J 3 bases, leaving 6 bases between the germline ends. Germline values: CDR1 MDHEN, CDR2 SYDVKM. The CDR3 runs to 12 residues. The CDR3 spells CASRSLYNEQFF. The CDR3 DNA follows: TGTGCCAGCAGGAGCCTCTACAATGAGCAGTTCTTC.

This sequence joins TRBV7-8 and TRBJ1-5; D is ambiguous. CDR1 is SGHVS and CDR2 is FQNEAQ in the germline V gene. V dropped 5 bases and J dropped 1 base, with 15 bases sitting between them. The length of the CDR3 is 16 residues. CDR3: CASSHRRGSSNQPQHF. The CDR3 region has the DNA TGTGCCAGCAGCCATCGTAGAGGGTCAAGCAATCAGCCCCAGCATTTT.

The V call is TRBV27, the J call TRBJ2-7, with 7 positions matching TRBD1. The germline CDR1 and CDR2 sequences are MNHEY and SMNVEV (reference sequence). V lost 6 bases and J lost 6; bases outside the gene matches: 5. This CDR3 is 12 amino acids long. CDR3 region: CASSSRGSEQYF. In DNA, the CDR3 is TGTGCCAGCAGCTCCAGGGGGAGCGAGCAGTACTTC.

The genes are TRBV6-6 and TRBJ2-2; TRBD2 might be the D (6 bases). There are 14 residues in the CDR3. The germline V and J ends were trimmed by 6 bases and 1 base, with 9 bases remaining between them. The germline gives CDR1 MNHNY, CDR2 SVGAGI (reference sequence). The CDR3 is CASSSSGNTGELFF. Written as DNA, the CDR3 is TGTGCCAGCAGCAGTAGCGGGAACACCGGGGAGCTGTTTTTT.

The chain joins TRBV5-1 to TRBJ1-2, with 7 bases aligning to TRBD1. CDR3 length: 14 residues. Per germline, CDR1 SGHRS and CDR2 YFSETQ. V dropped 2 bases and J dropped 3; count of bases not matched to a gene: 4. CDR3 protein: CASSFAQGDYGYTF. The DNA for the CDR3 is TGCGCCAGCAGCTTTGCTCAGGGGGACTATGGCTACACCTTC.

The chain couples TRBV15 to TRBJ2-5, with D possibly matching TRBD2 (6 bases). Deletions cut 2 bases from V and 0 bases from J, with 10 bases between. The CDR3 has 15 amino acids. Per germline, CDR1 LNHNV and CDR2 YYDKDF (reference sequence). DNA for the CDR3: TGTGCCACCAGCAGAACCTTAGCGGACCAAGAGACCCAGTACTTC. It translates to CATSRTLADQETQYF. The full variable domain, its missing parts supplied by reference TRBV15 and TRBJ2-5, is DAMVIQNPRYQVTQFGKPVTLSCSQTLNHNVMYWYQQKSSQAPKLLFHYYDKDFNNEADTPDNFQSRRPNTSFCFLDIRSPGLGDTAMYLCATSRTLADQETQYFGPGTRLLVL.